Each of the 26 T cell receptor beta chains below was sequenced from the same sample in a study of control samples from healthy donors and cancer patients. Only in-frame clones appear in the TCRdb table, and some are missing; sequencing was by immunoSEQ multiplex PCR. Among about 130,000 clones, roughly 94% were seen once, and the ten largest hold more than 13%. Sequencing used PBMCs. All receptors derive from a man aged 55 to 70 with colorectal cancer.

On this clone itself: Distinct nucleotide sequences in the sample also encode this CDR3. The chain links TRBV10-3 to TRBJ1-5; a weak D match, TRBD1 (5 bases). V lost 3 bases, J lost 1 base, and 10 bases lay in between. The CDR3 length is 15 residues. Germline V gene sequence: CDR1 ENHRY, CDR2 SYGVKD. CDR3 in DNA: TGTGCCATCAGTGAAGGCAGGGAGAGCAATCAGCCCCAGCATTTT. Encoded protein: CAISEGRESNQPQHF.

This sequence joins TRBV7-9 and TRBJ2-5; 9 positions match TRBD1. V was pared by 4 bases and J by 3 bases, with 6 bases of the junction left unmatched. From germline, CDR1 is SEHNR and CDR2 FQNEAQ (reference sequence). The CDR3 spans 15 residues. The CDR3 loop reads CASSSMGQGKETQYF. The CDR3 region has the DNA TGTGCCAGCAGCTCGATGGGACAGGGAAAAGAGACCCAGTACTTC.

In DNA form, the CDR3 reads TGTGCCAGCTCACCACCCAACAAGGGGGGCACTGAAGCTTTCTTT. As protein: CASSPPNKGGTEAFF. The rearrangement links TRBV18 to TRBJ1-1; D is perhaps TRBD1 (6 bases). Trimming removed 0 bases from V and 4 bases from J, with 12 bases in between. The CDR3 extends over 15 amino acids. From germline, CDR1 is KGHSH and CDR2 LQKENI.

V gene TRBV24-1 combines with J gene TRBJ2-7; D unresolved. Between the trimmed V and J ends, which lost 3 bases and 4 bases, there was a span of 3 bases. This CDR3 comprises 11 residues. CDR1 and CDR2 from the germline V gene are KGHDR and SFDVKD. The chain's CDR3 is CATSDTYEQYF. The CDR3 nucleotides read TGTGCCACCAGTGATACGTACGAGCAGTACTTC.

The CDR3 sequence: CASSIGLNYGYTF. DNA of the CDR3: TGTGCCAGTAGTATAGGGCTAAACTATGGCTACACCTTC. The chain links TRBV19 to TRBJ1-2; D not certain. This CDR3 has 13 residues. Germline V gene sequence: CDR1 LNHDA, CDR2 SQIVND (reference sequence). Trimming shortened V by 1 base and J by 2 bases, and 5 bases separated the two germline ends.

The CDR3 spells CASSLHGDDSPLHF. The CDR3 DNA follows: TGTGCCAGCAGCTTGCACGGGGATGATTCACCCCTCCACTTT. The rearrangement links TRBV7-2 to TRBJ1-6; D is undetermined. V was clipped by 3 bases and J by 8 bases, with 11 bases between them. CDR1 is SGHTA, CDR2 FQGNSA, per germline. The CDR3 consists of 14 residues.

V usage is TRBV3-1 (or the pseudogene TRBV3-2) and J usage is TRBJ1-2, with no clear D. CDR1 and CDR2 from the germline V gene are LGHDT and YNNKEL (reference sequence). V lost 2 bases, J lost 4 bases, and 17 bases lay in between. The CDR3 has 16 residues. The CDR3 here is CASSQSSRVLGYGYTF. CDR3 bases: TGTGCCAGCAGCCAATCTAGCCGGGTCTTGGGCTATGGCTACACCTTC.

The rearrangement links TRBV30 to TRBJ1-5; the match to TRBD1 covers 9 bases. Germline trimming cut 1 base from V and 4 bases from J; bases unmatched to any gene: 8. The length of the CDR3 is 16 residues. Germline loops: CDR1 GTSNPN, CDR2 SVGIG (reference sequence). In DNA, the CDR3 is TGTGCCTGGAGTGGCCGCGGGGGACAGGGAAATCAGCCCCAGCATTTT. This encodes CAWSGRGGQGNQPQHF.

The CDR3 DNA sequence: TGTGCCAGCAGTGAACCTGGGTTGGAGACTGAAGCTTTCTTT. It codes for CASSEPGLETEAFF. The V call is TRBV6-1, the J call TRBJ1-1; D is unclear. The CDR3 has 14 amino acids. The germline V and J ends were trimmed by 2 bases and 5 bases, with 12 bases remaining between them. Germline CDR1 MNHNS, CDR2 SASEGT.

The rearrangement joins TRBV7-9 to TRBJ1-3; D may be TRBD1 (5 bases). Germline CDR1 and CDR2: SEHNR and FQNEAQ (reference sequence). V gave up 5 bases and J gave up 2 bases, with 19 bases separating them. The CDR3 has 17 residues. CDR3 DNA sequence: TGTGCCAGCAGCCCCCGGACACTTGAGGACCCTGGAAACACCATATATTTT. Translating it yields CASSPRTLEDPGNTIYF.

With respect to this clone: Different DNA sequences within this sample yield the same CDR3. V is TRBV12-3 or TRBV12-4 and J is TRBJ1-2; no clear D gene. The ends were cut back, 3 bases at V and 2 bases at J, with 4 bases in the middle. The CDR3 spans 12 residues. The CDR3 here is CASSFLNYGYTF. As DNA, the CDR3 is TGTGCCAGCAGTTTTTTAAACTATGGCTACACCTTC.

The chain recombines TRBV7-8 with TRBJ1-3, with D uncertain. Germline lookup yields CDR1 SGHVS and CDR2 FQNEAQ. Trimming removed 1 base from V and 0 bases from J, with 10 bases in between. This CDR3 is 16 amino acids long. In nucleotides, the CDR3 is TGTGCCAGCAGCTTAGGGAGCAGCCACTCTGGAAACACCATATATTTT. It yields the protein CASSLGSSHSGNTIYF.

The chain employs TRBV30 and TRBJ1-5, with D possibly TRBD1 on 5 matching bases. The germline V and J ends were trimmed by 0 bases and 6 bases, with 12 bases remaining between them. This CDR3 region has 14 residues. Germline-derived CDR1 and CDR2 are GTSNPN and SVGIG (reference sequence). The CDR3 here is CAWSVLRGSQPQHF. The CDR3 DNA reads TGTGCCTGGAGTGTATTGCGGGGCTCTCAGCCCCAGCATTTT.

The genes are TRBV19 and TRBJ2-7; 11 nucleotides line up with TRBD2. Germline values: CDR1 LNHDA, CDR2 SQIVND (reference sequence). With V trimmed by 4 bases and J by 1 base, 3 bases remained unmatched. This CDR3 spans 15 amino acids. The CDR3 DNA reads TGTGCCAGTAGTACGGTAGCGGGGGGGTCCTACGAGCAGTACTTC. It codes for CASSTVAGGSYEQYF.

The rearrangement uses TRBV19 and TRBJ2-1; D gene uncertain. From germline, CDR1 is LNHDA and CDR2 SQIVND (reference sequence). The CDR3 has 14 residues. V was clipped by 0 bases and J by 1 base, with 4 bases between them. CDR3 in amino acids: CASSIDGSYNEQFF. CDR3 nucleotide sequence: TGTGCCAGTAGTATAGACGGTTCCTACAATGAGCAGTTCTTC.

The chain carries TRBV18 and TRBJ2-5, with 9 positions matching TRBD2. The CDR3 length is 16 residues. The germline gives CDR1 KGHSH, CDR2 LQKENI. The J segment lost 5 bases and the V segment lost 0 bases, leaving 7 bases of the junction unmatched. CDR3 residues: CASSPPAGGPRETQYF. The CDR3 coding sequence is TGTGCCAGCTCACCACCGGCGGGGGGGCCGCGGGAGACCCAGTACTTC.

This clone appeared once. CDR3 sequence: CASSLVSGVSYEQYF. DNA of the CDR3: TGTGCCAGCAGCTTAGTGTCAGGGGTGTCCTACGAGCAGTACTTC. V usage is TRBV7-2 and J usage is TRBJ2-7; possibly TRBD1 for D (6 bases). The germline V gene has CDR1 SGHTA and CDR2 FQGNSA. This CDR3 has 15 residues. With 1 base removed from V and 1 base from J, the gap between germline ends came to 11 bases.

The chain couples TRBV6-2 or TRBV6-3 to TRBJ2-1; D is perhaps TRBD1 or TRBD2 (5 bases each). CDR3 length: 18 amino acids. Trimming shortened V by 7 bases and J by 3 bases, and 25 bases separated the two germline ends. Per the germline V gene, CDR1 is MNHEY and CDR2 is SVGEGT. CDR3 protein: CASTPGPSTIEGYNEQFF. The CDR3 DNA sequence: TGTGCCAGCACCCCGGGACCCTCGACCATTGAGGGCTACAATGAGCAGTTCTTC.

This chain uses TRBV9 with TRBJ1-4; D call uncertain. CDR1 is SGDLS, CDR2 YYNGEE, per germline. CDR3 length: 14 residues. Trimming took 0 bases from V and 4 from J, leaving 7 bases between them. This CDR3 is CASSVAGFNEKLFF. The DNA for the CDR3 is TGTGCCAGCAGCGTAGCAGGCTTTAATGAAAAACTGTTTTTT.

The CDR3: CASSLWRGRSPLHF. DNA of the CDR3: TGTGCCAGCAGTTTATGGAGGGGCCGTTCACCCCTCCACTTT. The chain links TRBV27 to TRBJ1-6; possibly TRBD1 for D (5 bases). Germline CDR1 is MNHEY and CDR2 is SMNVEV (reference sequence). Deletions cut 1 base from V and 9 bases from J, with 10 bases between. The CDR3 runs to 14 residues.

CDR3 DNA: TGTGCCAGCTCACTCTGGCCAGGGGGCCCCTCTGGGGCCAACGTCCTGACTTTC. Translating it yields CASSLWPGGPSGANVLTF. The V gene is TRBV18, the J gene TRBJ2-6; 8 nucleotides agree with TRBD1. The V gene end was trimmed by 4 bases and the J gene end by 0 bases; junction bases not matched to a gene: 8. Germline V gene sequence: CDR1 KGHSH, CDR2 LQKENI. The CDR3 consists of 18 residues.

The V call is TRBV5-1, the J call TRBJ2-7; the match to TRBD1 covers 9 bases. The germline V gene has CDR1 SGHRS and CDR2 YFSETQ. This CDR3 region has 14 residues. J was trimmed by 7 bases and V by 2 bases; bases with no gene match: 7. In DNA, the CDR3 is TGCGCCAGCAGCTTATGGGACAGGGCGGGGGAGCAGTACTTC. Its protein is CASSLWDRAGEQYF.

The chain combines TRBV28 with TRBJ1-1; D not resolved. The CDR3 is 12 residues long. Germline values: CDR1 MDHEN, CDR2 SYDVKM. The V and J ends lost 6 bases and 2 bases respectively, with 7 bases between them. DNA for the CDR3: TGTGCCAGCAGCCAGTACAACACTGAAGCTTTCTTT. Its protein is CASSQYNTEAFF.

The rearrangement joins TRBV3-1 (or the pseudogene TRBV3-2) to TRBJ2-3; D remains ambiguous. There are 13 residues in the CDR3. CDR1 LGHDT and CDR2 YNNKEL come from the germline V gene (reference sequence). V gave up 1 base and J gave up 4 bases, with 6 bases separating them. The CDR3 DNA follows: TGTGCCAGCAGCCAAGTCCCCCCAGATACGCAGTATTTT. Protein sequence: CASSQVPPDTQYF.

The chain is built from TRBV18 and TRBJ2-1, with a tentative D call TRBD2 (5 bases). Trimming cost V 3 bases and J 5 bases, with 8 bases left between them. The length of the CDR3 is 13 residues. Germline assignment: CDR1 KGHSH and CDR2 LQKENI. The CDR3 spells CASSPPGNNEQFF. For the CDR3, the DNA is TGTGCCAGCTCACCGCCGGGGAACAATGAGCAGTTCTTC.

The V gene is TRBV4-3, the J gene TRBJ1-5; no clear D gene. Trimming stripped 0 bases from V and 6 bases from J, with 6 bases between. Germline CDR1 reads LGHNA; CDR2 reads YSLEER. The CDR3 is 13 residues long. The CDR3 sequence is CASSQDSAQPQHF. CDR3 sequence (DNA): TGCGCCAGCAGCCAAGATTCGGCTCAGCCCCAGCATTTT.